The entry below describes one TCR beta chain. What it recognizes is unknown. CDR3 length: 14 amino acids. The V segment lost 5 bases and the J segment 2 bases; nucleotides outside the gene matches: 5. Germline loops: CDR1 SGHKS, CDR2 YYEKEE (reference sequence). The sample belongs to a study of immune evolution from preneoplasia to lung adenocarcinoma. Overall study results and limits: Top clone share appeared to fall from AAH through AIS, MIA, adenocarcinoma.

H&E slides confirmed each diagnosis, reviewed by two pathologists independently. Using immunoSEQ multiplex PCR, the repertoire was profiled, and TCRdb retains in-frame clones only, with some absent. The data show 6,500 to 9,000 clones, approximately 85% seen once. The receptor was derived from a person of 80 years or more with lung adenocarcinoma. The J gene is TRBJ2-7, the V gene TRBV5-5; 9 bases map to TRBD1. The specimen sequenced was FFPE minimally invasive lung adenocarcinoma tissue. CDR3 protein: CASRTGTGTYEQYF. The CDR3, as DNA: TGTGCCAGCAGAACCGGGACAGGGACCTACGAGCAGTACTTC.